A single sample gave rise to the 26 T cell receptor beta chains below, sequenced in a study of CD8 T cells in ankylosing spondylitis (dated by TCRdb to between 2016 and 2019). Library prep was done by 5' RACE. The listed sequencing device is Illumina HiSeq 2500. TCRdb cleaned the public reads at Q25 with fastp, built clones with MiXCR and kept in-frame beta chains. Rows are unified per CDR3 protein, each entry keeping the most common DNA and genes. Here the sample has roughly 260,000 distinct CDR3 sequences; 20% occur a single time. The top ten hold 7.5% to 9.5% of the sample. Input material: blood, either unsorted or a sorted T cell fraction (not recorded which). Source of these receptors: a male donor with ankylosing spondylitis or in good health (not recorded which).

The chain recombines TRBV2 with TRBJ1-3; no firm D call. The V end was cut by 4 bases, the J end by 0 bases, with 13 bases between. CDR1 SNHLY and CDR2 FYNNEI come from the germline V gene. The CDR3 contains 16 residues. CDR3 loop: CASSGRTVPSGNTIYF. In nucleotides, the CDR3 is TGTGCCAGCAGTGGCCGTACAGTTCCCTCTGGAAACACCATATATTTT.

This chain joins TRBV28 and TRBJ2-7, with D possibly matching TRBD2 (6 bases). Germline CDR1 MDHEN, CDR2 SYDVKM. This CDR3 is built from 15 residues. Trimming pared 3 bases from V and 3 bases from J, leaving 15 bases between. DNA of the CDR3: TGTGCCAGCAGTTTCCGGGGGAAAAAATACTACGAGCAGTACGTC. Its translation is CASSFRGKKYYEQYV.

CDR3 sequence (DNA): TGCAGTGCTGAGGACAGGGGGAATAGCAATCAGCCCCAGCATTTT. Translation gives CSAEDRGNSNQPQHF. The rearrangement joins TRBV20-1 to TRBJ1-5; 10 nucleotides agree with TRBD1. This CDR3 is 15 amino acids long. Germline CDR1 DFQATT, CDR2 SNEGSKA (reference sequence). With 5 bases clipped from V and 0 bases from J, the junction kept 4 bases outside the gene matches.

This clonotype was recorded a few times. The gene calls are TRBV27 and TRBJ2-2, with 10 nucleotides matching TRBD1. Trimming took 6 bases from V and 7 from J; bases not matched to a gene: 11. Germline V gene lookup returns CDR1 MNHEY and CDR2 SMNVEV (reference sequence). The CDR3 covers 16 residues. Here the CDR3 DNA reads TGTGCCAGCAGGACAACGGGACAGGGGAGGGTCGGGGAGCTGTTTTTT. Its translation: CASRTTGQGRVGELFF.

This clonotype was detected a few times. The J gene is TRBJ2-5, the V gene TRBV6-2 or TRBV6-3; 11 bases are shared with TRBD1. After removal of 4 bases from V and 6 bases from J, the junction contained 7 bases not matched to a gene. The CDR3 is 15 residues long. Germline loops: CDR1 MNHEY, CDR2 SVGEGT. The CDR3 DNA sequence: TGTGCCAGCAGTTCCAGGACAGGGGGCGGCAAGACCCAGTACTTC. Its translation: CASSSRTGGGKTQYF.

The V and J genes are TRBV7-9 and TRBJ2-5; 7 positions agree with TRBD2. CDR1 is SEHNR, CDR2 FQNEAQ, per germline (reference sequence). CDR3 length: 15 residues. V lost 1 base, J lost 5 bases, and 7 bases stayed unmatched. Here the CDR3 reads CASSLDLGGSETQYF. As DNA, the CDR3 is TGTGCCAGCAGCTTAGATTTGGGCGGGAGTGAGACCCAGTACTTC.

This clonotype was seen many times. The chain carries TRBV9 and TRBJ1-1; D uncertain. V lost 0 bases and J lost 0, with 6 bases in between. The CDR3 sequence is 14 residues long. The germline gives CDR1 SGDLS, CDR2 YYNGEE. The CDR3 region has the DNA TGTGCCAGCAGCGTAGCTAGCGTGAACACTGAAGCTTTCTTT. It yields the protein CASSVASVNTEAFF.

The chain employs TRBV29-1 and TRBJ2-1; D not resolved. V was shortened by 6 bases and J by 1 base, with 10 bases between the two germline ends. The CDR3 totals 13 residues. Germline V lookup: CDR1 SQVTM, CDR2 ANQGSEA. The CDR3 reads CSVTRTSYNEQFF. CDR3 nucleotides: TGCAGCGTCACGCGCACTTCCTACAATGAGCAGTTCTTC.

V usage is TRBV19 and J usage is TRBJ1-5; a weak D match, TRBD1 (5 bases). The CDR3 is made up of 16 amino acids. The germline V gene encodes CDR1 LNHDA and CDR2 SQIVND (reference sequence). The ends were cut back, 4 bases at V and 2 bases at J, with 15 bases in the middle. CDR3 in DNA: TGTGCCAGTAGTACCAACCGGGGCAGGGGCAATCAGCCCCAGCATTTT. Protein product: CASSTNRGRGNQPQHF.

The CDR3 nucleotides are TGTGCCAGCAGCCAAGATGGGTTCATGAACACTGAAGCTTTCTTT. Protein product: CASSQDGFMNTEAFF. This rearrangement joins TRBV14 to TRBJ1-1; no firm D call. The CDR3 is 15 residues long. Trimming removed 0 bases from V and 0 bases from J, with 8 bases in between. Germline V gene data show CDR1 as SGHDN and CDR2 as FVKESK.

The gene calls are TRBV6-2 or TRBV6-3 and TRBJ2-7; D is possibly TRBD2 (5 bases). V was trimmed by 6 bases and J by 5 bases, leaving 14 bases between them. Germline V CDR1 and CDR2: MNHEY, SVGEGT. This CDR3 has 13 amino acids. The CDR3 coding sequence is TGTGCCAGCAGGTCGGTTGGGGAGAACGAGCAGTACGTC. Amino acid sequence: CASRSVGENEQYV.

The chain is built from TRBV10-3 and TRBJ2-2, with D maybe TRBD1 (6 bases). The CDR3 has 14 residues. Germline V gene sequence: CDR1 ENHRY, CDR2 SYGVKD. Trimming removed 6 bases from V and 7 bases from J, with 15 bases in between. The CDR3 region has the DNA TGTGCCATCAGCCGGGACAAGGAAAACGGGGAGCTGTTTTTT. This sequence encodes CAISRDKENGELFF.

This clonotype was recorded many times. The chain combines TRBV5-1 with TRBJ2-7; either TRBD1 or TRBD2 may supply D (6 bases each). V lost 2 bases, J lost 6 bases, and 9 bases lay in between. The germline CDR1 and CDR2 sequences are SGHRS and YFSETQ. The CDR3 consists of 12 residues. CDR3 sequence (DNA): TGCGCCAGCAGCTTAGGAGGGGGCGAGCAGTACGTC. Residues: CASSLGGGEQYV.

J is TRBJ2-7 and V is TRBV6-5, with no clear D. The germline V and J ends were trimmed by 0 bases and 5 bases, with 11 bases remaining between them. The CDR3 runs to 14 residues. Looked up from germline, CDR1 is MNHEY and CDR2 is SVGAGI. The CDR3 sequence: CASSYSGVMNEQYV. The CDR3 DNA reads TGTGCCAGCAGTTACTCTGGTGTTATGAACGAGCAGTACGTC.

This clonotype was seen a handful of times. The chain is built from TRBV15 and TRBJ2-3; 8 nucleotides align to TRBD2. CDR3 length: 15 amino acids. V lost 4 bases, J lost 4 bases, and 7 bases stayed unmatched. CDR1 LNHNV and CDR2 YYDKDF come from the germline V gene (reference sequence). CDR3 DNA: TGTGCCACCAGCAAATCGGGGACTAGGGCAGATACGCAGTATTTT. It encodes CATSKSGTRADTQYF.

This clonotype was counted a few times. This chain uses TRBV5-1 with TRBJ2-5, with a tentative D call TRBD2 (8 bases). V lost 6 bases and J lost 5, with 17 bases in between. Germline V gene sequence: CDR1 SGHRS, CDR2 YFSETQ. The CDR3 runs to 14 residues. The CDR3 nucleotides are TGCGCCAGCACCCCGGGAGGGGGCATCGAGACCCAGTACTTC. This translates into CASTPGGGIETQYF. Filled out from reference TRBV5-1 and TRBJ2-5, the complete variable domain reads KAGVTQTPRYLIKTRGQQVTLSCSPISGHRSVSWYQQTPGQGLQFLFEYFSETQRNKGNFPGRFSGRQFSNSRSEMNVSTLELGDSALYLCASTPGGGIETQYFGPGTRLLVL.

This clonotype was detected once. This chain links TRBV10-3 with TRBJ2-3; 7 bases are a match to TRBD1. V lost 7 bases to trimming and J lost 2 bases; unmatched junction nucleotides: 18. The CDR3 is 18 residues long. Germline V gene sequence: CDR1 ENHRY, CDR2 SYGVKD. The CDR3 is CAITLSRDRRTLTDTQYF. The CDR3 DNA sequence: TGTGCCATCACCTTAAGCCGGGACAGAAGAACCCTCACAGATACGCAGTATTTT.

This clonotype has a handful of counts. The rearrangement joins TRBV2 to TRBJ1-4; a weak D match, TRBD1 (5 bases). Trimming took 8 bases from V and 6 from J, leaving 13 bases between them. The CDR3 contains 13 residues. Germline V gene data show CDR1 as SNHLY and CDR2 as FYNNEI. The CDR3 coding sequence is TGTGCCAGCGGCGGGGGTGTTTATGAAAAACTGTTTTTT. This gives the protein CASGGGVYEKLFF.

The table lists this clonotype with a few counts. The chain carries TRBV10-2 and TRBJ2-3; 8 nucleotides match TRBD1. This CDR3 region has 15 residues. Germline-derived CDR1 and CDR2 are WSHSY and SAAADI. V shed 6 bases, J shed 1 base, and the junction held 6 bases outside the gene matches. The CDR3 region is CASSEPGQGTDTQYF. The CDR3 DNA sequence: TGCGCCAGCAGCGAACCGGGACAGGGCACAGATACGCAGTATTTT.

In its sample, this clonotype was seen a few times. V gene TRBV6-1 combines with J gene TRBJ2-2; 8 bases are shared with TRBD2. This CDR3 is 15 amino acids long. The V gene's germline CDR1 is MNHNS and CDR2 SASEGT. The junction had 7 bases not matched to a gene; V was cut back by 6 bases and J by 4 bases. The CDR3 DNA follows: TGTGCCAGCAGGCCAACTAGCGGCTCCACCGGGGAGCTGTTTTTT. Protein product: CASRPTSGSTGELFF.

This clonotype was seen a few times. The V and J genes are TRBV12-3 or TRBV12-4 and TRBJ2-1, with TRBD2 matching over 7 bases. The CDR3 spans 14 residues. Losses at the gene ends were 7 bases for V and 4 bases for J; bases not matched to a gene: 7. This CDR3 is CASTQGGLYNEQFF. CDR3 sequence (DNA): TGTGCCAGCACCCAGGGAGGGCTGTACAATGAGCAGTTCTTC.

This chain uses TRBV5-1 with TRBJ1-6, with 8 bases that match TRBD1. Losses at the gene ends were 4 bases for V and 7 bases for J; bases not matched to a gene: 10. Per the germline V gene, CDR1 is SGHRS and CDR2 is YFSETQ. This CDR3 region has 16 residues. The CDR3 loop reads CASSLGTGLQNSPLHF. CDR3 nucleotide sequence: TGCGCCAGCAGCCTCGGGACAGGTTTACAGAATTCACCCCTCCACTTT.

The V gene is TRBV6-1, the J gene TRBJ2-6; D not resolved. The germline V gene encodes CDR1 MNHNS and CDR2 SASEGT. The V end was cut by 5 bases, the J end by 4 bases, with 12 bases between. This CDR3 contains 15 residues. The CDR3 region is CASSLRTSGANVLTF. The DNA for the CDR3 is TGTGCCAGCAGTCTCAGGACCTCGGGGGCCAACGTCCTGACTTTC.

This chain uses TRBV10-3 with TRBJ2-5; the D call may be TRBD1 or TRBD2 (5 bases each). V dropped 2 bases and J dropped 1 base, with 11 bases sitting between them. Germline V gene sequence: CDR1 ENHRY, CDR2 SYGVKD. The CDR3 totals 15 residues. The CDR3 loop is CAISEPLGAQETQYF. Here the CDR3 DNA reads TGTGCCATCAGTGAGCCTCTCGGGGCCCAAGAGACCCAGTACTTC.

A few counts support this clonotype. The V and J genes are TRBV20-1 and TRBJ1-1; TRBD1 might be the D (5 bases). The V and J ends lost 2 bases and 3 bases respectively, with 13 bases between them. The V gene's germline CDR1 is DFQATT and CDR2 SNEGSKA (reference sequence). The length of the CDR3 is 14 residues. The CDR3 loop is CSARRGAGDTEAFF. The CDR3 coding sequence is TGCAGTGCTAGACGAGGGGCTGGGGACACTGAAGCTTTCTTT.

V gene TRBV7-3 combines with J gene TRBJ2-1; D is possibly TRBD2 (6 bases). Trimming pared 2 bases from V and 9 bases from J, leaving 14 bases between. This CDR3 spans 14 amino acids. Germline CDR1 is SGHTA and CDR2 is FQGTGA. CDR3 loop: CASSLRASSVEQFF. The CDR3 region has the DNA TGTGCCAGCAGCTTACGGGCTTCTAGCGTTGAGCAGTTCTTC.